A single sample gave rise to the 15 T cell receptor beta chains below, sequenced in a study of cytomegalovirus exposure and HLA in healthy donors. The PCR had 60 Vbeta and 13 Jbeta primers. Data came from immunoSEQ multiplex PCR; TCRdb stores just in-frame clones and leaves some out. Of 100,000 to 120,000 clones listed, 13% to 15% are singletons. Source material: PBMCs. The origin of the receptors is a female donor in good health and CMV-seronegative.

Remarks on this clone: At one of its ends the junction is not consistent with the germline gene, which may arise from a read error. The CDR3 region is CASSYSRDSYGYPF. CDR3 coding DNA: TGTGCCAGCAGTTACTCACGGGACAGTTATGGCTACCCCTTC. The chain is built from TRBV6-5 and TRBJ1-2; 7 bases agree with TRBD1. Per the germline V gene, CDR1 is MNHEY and CDR2 is SVGAGI. This CDR3 has 14 residues.

V and J are TRBV2 and TRBJ2-7; 12 bases are shared with TRBD2. CDR3 length: 15 amino acids. The J segment lost 4 bases and the V segment lost 1 base, leaving 2 bases of the junction unmatched. Germline CDR1 reads SNHLY; CDR2 reads FYNNEI. CDR3 region: CASSEGGLAGYEQYF. The CDR3, as DNA: TGTGCCAGCAGTGAAGGTGGACTAGCGGGGTACGAGCAGTACTTC. Using reference TRBV2 and TRBJ2-7 for the parts outside the CDR3, the full variable domain is EPEVTQTPSHQVTQMGQEVILRCVPISNHLYFYWYRQILGQKVEFLVSFYNNEISEKSEIFDDQFSVERPDGSNFTLKIRSTKLEDSAMYFCASSEGGLAGYEQYFGPGTRLTVT.

The genes are TRBV6-1 and TRBJ1-2; weak D call: TRBD1 (5 bases). Germline V gene sequence: CDR1 MNHNS, CDR2 SASEGT. This CDR3 spans 15 amino acids. V gave up 2 bases and J gave up 3 bases, with 13 bases separating them. In DNA, the CDR3 is TGTGCCAGCAGTGAAAGGTCAGGGCCTTACTATGGCTACACCTTC. This gives the protein CASSERSGPYYGYTF.

This clone was detected only a few times. The chain uses TRBV15 and TRBJ2-2; perhaps TRBD1 as D (6 bases). Germline loops: CDR1 LNHNV, CDR2 YYDKDF (reference sequence). The V gene lost 1 base and the J gene lost 5 bases, with 11 bases spanning the gap. This CDR3 is built from 15 residues. CDR3 nucleotides: TGTGCCACCAGCAGAGGACAGGCACGAACCGGGGAGCTGTTTTTT. It encodes CATSRGQARTGELFF.

This clone occurred a few times. The rearrangement links TRBV27 to TRBJ2-4, with a weak D call TRBD1 (6 bases). The CDR3 spans 15 residues. V was pared by 6 bases and J by 5 bases, with 17 bases between. Germline V gene lookup returns CDR1 MNHEY and CDR2 SMNVEV (reference sequence). The CDR3 DNA is TGTGCCAGCAGCCCAGCCCGGACAGCAGAAAACATTCAGTACTTC. Translated, it gives CASSPARTAENIQYF.

This clone was seen more than once but under ten times. The V call is TRBV28, the J call TRBJ1-1, with D possibly being TRBD1 (5 bases). Per the germline V gene, CDR1 is MDHEN and CDR2 is SYDVKM. The CDR3 has 12 residues. V shed 10 bases and J shed 4 bases, with 13 bases lying between them. The DNA for the CDR3 is TGTGCCATCCGGGGGGGAATCACTGAAGCTTTCTTT. Translating it yields CAIRGGITEAFF.

This clone was observed a handful of times. V usage is TRBV27 and J usage is TRBJ2-7; 8 positions agree with TRBD1. CDR1 MNHEY and CDR2 SMNVEV come from the germline V gene (reference sequence). The J segment lost 11 bases and the V segment lost 6 bases, leaving 9 bases of the junction unmatched. The CDR3 is 12 amino acids. The CDR3: CASSLGQGREYF. In DNA form, the CDR3 reads TGTGCCAGCAGCCTCGGACAGGGAAGGGAGTACTTC.

This clone showed up just a few times. V usage is TRBV5-4 and J usage is TRBJ1-2; D is ambiguous. Trimming shortened V by 4 bases and J by 8 bases, and 18 bases separated the two germline ends. The CDR3 spans 14 residues. Germline CDR1 SGHNT, CDR2 YYREEE (reference sequence). The CDR3 loop reads CASSRMHRGEGYTF. The CDR3, as DNA: TGTGCCAGCAGCCGGATGCATCGGGGTGAAGGCTACACCTTC.

The chain uses TRBV2 and TRBJ2-3; no clear D. CDR1 is SNHLY, CDR2 FYNNEI, per germline. Trimming shortened V by 5 bases and J by 0 bases, and 6 bases separated the two germline ends. The CDR3 runs 13 residues. CDR3 in amino acids: CASSSYSTDTQYF. The DNA of the CDR3 is TGTGCCAGCAGTTCCTATAGCACAGATACGCAGTATTTT.

In this sample, this clone turned up a few times. This chain connects TRBV6-1 to TRBJ1-4, with 9 bases fitting TRBD1. The trim removed 4 bases at V and 8 bases at J, leaving 11 bases unmatched. Germline CDR1 reads MNHNS; CDR2 reads SASEGT. The CDR3 extends over 16 amino acids. The CDR3 sequence is CASSGIPGQGSEKLFF. The CDR3 nucleotides are TGTGCCAGCAGTGGCATACCGGGACAGGGAAGCGAAAAACTGTTTTTT.

This clone came up a few times. The chain carries TRBV7-9 and TRBJ2-1, with TRBD2 identical over 7 bases. CDR1 SEHNR and CDR2 FQNEAQ come from the germline V gene (reference sequence). With V trimmed by 5 bases and J by 6 bases, 10 bases remained unmatched. The CDR3 contains 15 residues. This CDR3 is CASSPALAASNEQFF. The CDR3 DNA follows: TGTGCCAGCAGCCCGGCGCTAGCGGCTTCCAATGAGCAGTTCTTC. Supplemented by reference TRBV7-9 and TRBJ2-1, the full variable domain reads DTGVSQNPRHKITKRGQNVTFRCDPISEHNRLYWYRQTLGQGPEFLTYFQNEAQLEKSRLLSDRFSAERPKGSFSTLEIQRTEQGDSAMYLCASSPALAASNEQFFGPGTRLTVL.

This clone has only a few counts. The J gene is TRBJ1-4, the V gene TRBV2; 10 bases map to TRBD1. The CDR3 consists of 16 residues. V dropped 5 bases and J dropped 8; count of bases not matched to a gene: 11. Germline V CDR1 and CDR2: SNHLY, FYNNEI. CDR3 sequence: CASSPDRGLQKEKLFF. CDR3 sequence (DNA): TGTGCCAGCAGTCCCGACAGGGGGCTACAGAAAGAAAAACTGTTTTTT.

There are a few counts of this clone. The chain carries TRBV30 and TRBJ2-7, with TRBD2 as a possible D gene (6 bases). CDR1 and CDR2 from the germline V gene are GTSNPN and SVGIG (reference sequence). V was cut by 2 bases and J by 7 bases, with 12 bases left in between. The CDR3 is made up of 12 amino acids. The CDR3 sequence is CAWSINRGEQYF. The CDR3 DNA sequence: TGTGCCTGGAGTATCAATCGGGGGGAGCAGTACTTC.

This clone was seen a few times. V gene TRBV6-1 combines with J gene TRBJ2-3; D unresolved. CDR3 length equals 13 residues. Trimming took off 5 bases at V and 5 bases at J, with 11 bases between the two ends. The V gene's germline CDR1 is MNHNS and CDR2 SASEGT. The CDR3, as DNA: TGTGCCAGCAGTTCTAGTTCGCGAGATACGCAGTATTTT. Residues: CASSSSSRDTQYF.

The chain uses TRBV5-1 and TRBJ2-1; 10 bases fit TRBD2. J gave up 5 bases and V 3 bases, and 5 bases lay outside the gene matches. The CDR3 totals 15 residues. The V gene's germline CDR1 is SGHRS and CDR2 YFSETQ. The CDR3 region has the DNA TGCGCCAGCAGCTGGGGTAGCGGGGGGCACAATGAGCAGTTCTTC. It yields the protein CASSWGSGGHNEQFF.